The 8 T cell receptor beta chains presented below share a single source sample, sequenced in a study of T cells in Graves' hyperthyroidism and ophthalmopathy. It was RNA transcripts that yielded the amplified TCR beta CDR3 regions. Primed by the HTBI set, a first-round RT-PCR was run on the TCR CDR3. Using its own MiXCR run on the multiplex PCR reads, TCRdb lists one record per CDR3 protein. Of about 400,000 distinct CDR3 sequences detected, more than 12% appear once; the ten largest clones hold 25% to 30%. Material for sequencing was blood. These receptors were obtained from a man in his forties or fifties with Graves' ophthalmopathy.

The table lists this clonotype with many counts. V is TRBV5-1 and J is TRBJ1-4, with 9 bases matching TRBD1. V shed 4 bases, J shed 6 bases, and the junction held 4 bases outside the gene matches. The CDR3 has 14 amino acids. CDR1 and CDR2 (germline): SGHRS, YFSETQ. The chain's CDR3 is CASSLGQGDEKLFF. CDR3 bases: TGCGCCAGCAGCCTGGGACAGGGTGATGAAAAACTGTTTTTT.

For this clonotype: A read error is possible here, since a much larger clone lies one base away. The chain employs TRBV27 and TRBJ2-1, with D perhaps TRBD1 (5 bases). Germline V gives CDR1 MNHEY, CDR2 SMNVEV (reference sequence). The ends were cut back, 0 bases at V and 2 bases at J, with 17 bases in the middle. The CDR3 is 18 residues long. CDR3 DNA sequence: TGTGCCAGCAGTTTATCAAATCAGGGCACCCTTCCCTACAATGAGCAGTTCTTC. This sequence encodes CASSLSNQGTLPYNEQFF.

With regard to this clonotype: A much larger clone lies one base from this, so it may be a read error. The chain links TRBV6-1 to TRBJ1-1; 9 bases are a match to TRBD1. CDR1 is MNHNS and CDR2 is SASEGT in the germline V gene. There are 14 residues in the CDR3. In DNA, the CDR3 is TGTGTCAGCAGTCCCCGGGACAGGGCCACTGAAGCTTTCTTT. This translates into CVSSPRDRATEAFF.

Regarding this clonotype: One end of the junction is discordant with germline, which a read error may explain. The chain employs TRBV2 and TRBJ2-1; 10 positions agree with TRBD1. The V gene's germline CDR1 is SNHLY and CDR2 FYNNEI. The CDR3 covers 15 residues. The CDR3, as DNA: TGTACCAGCAGTGGGGACAGGGGTTCCTACAATGAGCAGTTCTTC. Translation: CTSSGDRGSYNEQFF.

The chain employs TRBV27 and TRBJ1-5, with D unresolved. The length of the CDR3 is 13 residues. Germline assignment: CDR1 MNHEY and CDR2 SMNVEV (reference sequence). V was shortened by 6 bases and J by 5 bases, with 11 bases between the two germline ends. CDR3 nucleotides: TGTGCCAGCAGACGAACTACCGATCAGCCCCAGCATTTT. As protein: CASRRTTDQPQHF.

The sample holds many counts of this clonotype. The rearrangement links TRBV11-2 to TRBJ2-7; no definite D call. Germline V gene sequence: CDR1 SGHAT, CDR2 FQNNGV. V lost 5 bases, J lost 5 bases, and 7 bases lay in between. The CDR3 consists of 11 residues. This CDR3 is CASSGFDEQYF. CDR3 in DNA: TGTGCCAGCAGCGGGTTTGACGAGCAGTACTTC.

This clonotype occurred a few times. The chain employs TRBV6-1 and TRBJ2-3; D possibly matches TRBD1 or TRBD2 (5 bases each). The V and J ends lost 8 bases and 0 bases respectively, with 9 bases between them. This CDR3 has 13 residues. CDR1 and CDR2 (germline): MNHNS, SASEGT. CDR3 sequence: CASGGTSTDTQYF. Written as DNA, the CDR3 is TGTGCCAGCGGGGGAACTAGCACAGATACGCAGTATTTT.

This clonotype was seen ten or more times. The CDR3 reads CASSQDGTANYGYTF. CDR3 DNA sequence: TGTGCCAGCAGCCAAGACGGGACAGCCAACTATGGCTACACCTTC. This rearrangement joins TRBV4-2 to TRBJ1-2, with 7 bases lining up with TRBD1. This CDR3 spans 15 amino acids. The J segment lost 2 bases and the V segment lost 0 bases, leaving 3 bases of the junction unmatched. Germline V gives CDR1 LGHNA, CDR2 YNFKEQ.